The rows below give T cell receptor beta chains drawn from one sample of a study of cytomegalovirus exposure and HLA in healthy donors. This table comes from immunoSEQ multiplex PCR, and its TCRdb copy is limited to in-frame clones, with some not included. The sample carries under 250,000 clones, 82% recorded once. The sample consisted of PBMCs. The receptors stem from a man aged 35-49 years in good health and CMV-seropositive. CDR3s include the opening cysteine and the closing phenylalanine or tryptophan. The D gene is left open where the match is weak. Size tells how often a clone was seen (once, few, many) or the class of an expanded clone, and some rows leave it out.

V gene	clone size	D gene	J gene	CDR3 protein	CDR3 DNA
TRBV5-1	.	TRBD1	TRBJ1-1	CASSRQGVNTEAFF	TGCGCCAGCAGCAGACAGGGAGTGAACACTGAAGCTTTCTTT
TRBV5-1	.	.	TRBJ1-4	CASSRLPNEKLFF	TGCGCCAGCAGCCGGTTACCTAATGAAAAACTGTTTTTT
TRBV13	.	.	TRBJ1-1	CASIAWGGEGRTEAFF	TGTGCCAGCATCGCGTGGGGGGGCGAAGGGAGAACTGAAGCTTTCTTT
TRBV5-1	.	TRBD1	TRBJ1-2	CASSLTAGGNSGYTF	TGCGCCAGCAGCTTGACGGCAGGGGGAAACTCTGGCTACACCTTC
TRBV11-2	.	.	TRBJ2-3	CASSPWRLSTDTQYF	TGTGCCAGCAGCCCTTGGCGACTTAGCACAGATACGCAGTATTTT
TRBV2	few	TRBD1	TRBJ1-5	CASRARQGDSNQPQHF	TGTGCCAGCAGAGCACGACAGGGGGATAGCAATCAGCCCCAGCATTTT
TRBV6-4	.	TRBD1	TRBJ2-2	CASSDGTANTGELFF	TGTGCCAGCAGTGACGGGACAGCGAACACCGGGGAGCTGTTTTTT
TRBV9	.	TRBD1	TRBJ2-2	CASSEGQVHGELFF	TGTGCCAGCAGCGAGGGACAGGTTCACGGGGAGCTGTTTTTT
TRBV14	.	.	TRBJ2-7	CASSRVHPGPRREQYF	TGTGCCAGCAGCCGGGTCCATCCGGGCCCACGGAGGGAGCAGTACTTC
TRBV2	.	TRBD2	TRBJ2-7	CASTRGGPYEQYF	TGTGCCAGCACCCGGGGGGGCCCCTACGAGCAGTACTTC
TRBV27	.	TRBD1	TRBJ2-4	CASSFTGVGDIQYF	TGTGCCAGCAGTTTTACAGGGGTCGGCGACATTCAGTACTTC
TRBV18	.	TRBD2	TRBJ2-1	CASSPGLDNEQFF	TGTGCCAGCTCACCGGGACTAGACAATGAGCAGTTCTTC
TRBV30	.	.	TRBJ1-1	CAWSLGVGTEAFF	TGTGCCTGGAGTCTAGGGGTTGGCACTGAAGCTTTCTTT
TRBV7-3	few	.	TRBJ1-1	CASSLLGQNTEAFF	TGTGCCAGCAGCTTGTTAGGACAGAACACTGAAGCTTTCTTT
TRBV6-5	.	.	TRBJ1-2	CASSEPDSWGGYTF	TGTGCCAGCAGTGAACCCGACAGCTGGGGTGGCTACACCTTC
TRBV7-9	.	.	TRBJ1-1	CASSSPGGAVPLLEAFF	TGTGCCAGCAGCTCCCCGGGGGGGGCAGTACCTCTCCTTGAAGCTTTCTTT
TRBV6-5	few	TRBD2	TRBJ2-7	CASSYSGLAGAYEQYF	TGTGCCAGCAGTTACTCGGGACTAGCGGGAGCCTACGAGCAGTACTTC
TRBV13	.	TRBD1	TRBJ1-4	CASSRGTGGNEKLFF	TGTGCCAGCAGCCGGGGGACAGGTGGAAATGAAAAACTGTTTTTT
TRBV18	.	.	TRBJ1-5	CASSPAQGQPQHF	TGTGCCAGCTCCCCTGCACAGGGTCAGCCCCAGCATTTT
TRBV5-1	.	TRBD2	TRBJ2-7	CASSPTSGSGIYEQYF	TGCGCCAGCAGCCCGACTAGCGGGAGTGGAATCTACGAGCAGTACTTC
TRBV19	.	TRBD1	TRBJ2-3	CASSTGTGSTDTQYF	TGTGCCAGTAGTACCGGGACAGGCAGCACAGATACGCAGTATTTT
TRBV11-3	.	TRBD1	TRBJ2-5	CASSLPQGGETQYF	TGTGCCAGCAGCTTACCACAGGGGGGAGAGACCCAGTACTTC
TRBV7-3	few	.	TRBJ2-3	CASSLLSGGFTDTQYF	TGTGCCAGCAGCCTCCTTAGCGGAGGTTTTACAGATACGCAGTATTTT
TRBV6-6	.	.	TRBJ1-2	CASSLQGSDGYTF	TGTGCCAGCAGTTTACAGGGATCGGATGGCTACACCTTC
TRBV7-6	.	.	TRBJ2-3	CASSPPSGGTDTQYF	TGTGCCAGCAGCCCCCCCTCGGGGGGCACAGATACGCAGTATTTT
TRBV7-9	.	TRBD2	TRBJ2-4	CASSSVAGPGNIQYF	TGTGCCAGCAGCTCAGTAGCGGGTCCCGGTAACATTCAGTACTTC